The sequence of this TCR beta chain was determined in a study of immune evolution from preneoplasia to lung adenocarcinoma. Patient tissue came from resections in Japan or China, 2014–2017. H&E slides confirmed each diagnosis, reviewed by two pathologists independently. The table lists this clone with a few counts. Its antigen remains unidentified. Whole-study results and caveats: Later-stage lesions appeared to have more T cells, more diversity, less clonality. Top clone frequencies peaked in normal lung, apparently declining through invasive adenocarcinoma.

Germline CDR1 and CDR2: SGDLS and YYNGEE. The CDR3 extends over 15 amino acids. V lost 0 bases to trimming and J lost 0 bases; unmatched junction nucleotides: 3. Assay used: immunoSEQ multiplex PCR; TCRdb lists only in-frame clones, some missing. The table shows approximately 2,000 clones, with roughly 87% occurring only once. The V call is TRBV9, the J call TRBJ2-7; 7 nucleotides agree with TRBD2. Sequenced: FFPE adjacent normal lung tissue. The clonotype comes from a person aged 60 to 80 with lung adenocarcinoma. CDR3: CASSVGSGASYEQYF. The CDR3 nucleotides are TGTGCCAGCAGCGTAGGAAGCGGGGCCTCCTACGAGCAGTACTTC.